This entry lists 21 T cell receptor beta chains sequenced from one sample in a study of T cell responses to AZD1222 COVID-19 vaccine. The table came from immunoSEQ multiplex PCR; TCRdb's copy has only in-frame clones and leaves some out. The sample includes 130,000 to 150,000 clones, approximately 90% of them seen just once. Sequenced material: peripheral blood, taken on day 0 of AZD1222 vaccination. The origin of the receptors is an adult in good health.

J is TRBJ1-6 and V is TRBV7-9; a possible D gene is TRBD1 (5 bases). The germline gives CDR1 SEHNR, CDR2 FQNEAQ (reference sequence). Trimming removed 3 bases at V and 6 bases at J, with 12 bases between. CDR3 length: 15 amino acids. The CDR3 DNA sequence: TGTGCCAGCAGCTTTCAGGGACCCGGTAATTCACCCCTCCACTTT. This encodes CASSFQGPGNSPLHF.

The J gene is TRBJ2-7, the V gene TRBV7-6; 10 nucleotides match TRBD1. CDR3 length: 15 amino acids. With V trimmed by 4 bases and J by 2 bases, 5 bases remained unmatched. CDR1 and CDR2 from the germline V gene are SGHVS and FNYEAQ. The CDR3 loop reads CASSYTGTGAYEQYF. CDR3 in DNA: TGTGCCAGCAGCTACACCGGGACAGGGGCCTACGAGCAGTACTTC.

This chain connects TRBV7-2 to TRBJ1-2; the D is unclear. V shed 5 bases and J shed 2 bases, with 12 bases lying between them. CDR3 size: 14 residues. CDR1 SGHTA and CDR2 FQGNSA come from the germline V gene. The CDR3, as DNA: TGTGCCAGCAGCCCTTCGGAACAGAACTATGGCTACACCTTC. This sequence encodes CASSPSEQNYGYTF.

V gene TRBV7-2 combines with J gene TRBJ1-1; 8 bases agree with TRBD1. This CDR3 region has 15 residues. In germline, CDR1 is SGHTA, CDR2 FQGNSA. V was clipped by 5 bases and J by 4 bases; unmatched bases: 9. The CDR3 here is CASSTDRVWGTEAFF. Written as DNA, the CDR3 is TGTGCCAGCAGCACGGACAGGGTATGGGGCACTGAAGCTTTCTTT.

J is TRBJ1-1 and V is TRBV29-1; D not resolved. CDR1 and CDR2 from the germline V gene are SQVTM and ANQGSEA. The CDR3 totals 13 residues. V was pared by 4 bases and J by 5 bases, with 14 bases between. Written as DNA, the CDR3 is TGCAGCGTTGGGGATCTAGAGGGAACTGAAGCTTTCTTT. Its translation: CSVGDLEGTEAFF.

This sequence joins TRBV11-2 and TRBJ2-3; no definite D call. Germline loops: CDR1 SGHAT, CDR2 FQNNGV. This CDR3 is 14 amino acids long. The germline V and J ends were trimmed by 4 bases and 1 base, with 9 bases remaining between them. The CDR3 region is CASSSRRGTDTQYF. The CDR3 DNA reads TGTGCCAGCAGCTCGAGAAGGGGCACAGATACGCAGTATTTT.

The chain is built from TRBV7-8 and TRBJ1-4; D is possibly TRBD1 (5 bases). The CDR3 runs to 15 residues. V was shortened by 3 bases and J by 7 bases, with 15 bases between the two germline ends. Per the germline V gene, CDR1 is SGHVS and CDR2 is FQNEAQ. The CDR3 loop is CASSFDEGQGEKLFF. The CDR3 DNA reads TGTGCCAGCAGCTTCGATGAGGGTCAGGGTGAAAAACTGTTTTTT.

V usage is TRBV19 and J usage is TRBJ1-4; the match to TRBD1 covers 10 bases. J lost 3 bases, V lost 6 bases, and 13 bases had no gene match. Germline V gene lookup returns CDR1 LNHDA and CDR2 SQIVND (reference sequence). The CDR3 runs 18 residues. The chain's CDR3 is CASRLRDRGRGSNEKLFF. CDR3 DNA sequence: TGTGCCAGTAGGCTCCGGGACAGGGGAAGAGGGTCTAATGAAAAACTGTTTTTT.

There are a few counts of this clone. The rearrangement uses TRBV14 and TRBJ2-5, with D perhaps assigned TRBD1 or TRBD2 (5 bases each). Germline V gives CDR1 SGHDN, CDR2 FVKESK. V was clipped by 1 base and J by 7 bases, with 13 bases between them. The CDR3 length is 14 residues. This chain's CDR3 is CASSQADARGTQYF. DNA for the CDR3: TGTGCCAGCAGCCAAGCGGACGCGAGGGGGACCCAGTACTTC.

The J gene is TRBJ1-1, the V gene TRBV9; D ambiguous. In germline, CDR1 is SGDLS, CDR2 YYNGEE. The CDR3 contains 15 residues. V was pared by 0 bases and J by 0 bases, with 9 bases between. CDR3: CASSVVEVLNTEAFF. The CDR3, as DNA: TGTGCCAGCAGCGTAGTAGAGGTACTGAACACTGAAGCTTTCTTT.

The chain has TRBV4-1 and TRBJ1-4; D is ambiguous. Germline CDR1 is MGHRA and CDR2 is YSYEKL. The CDR3 has 16 residues. Trimming left V 1 base short and J 0 bases short, with 9 bases between. The CDR3 DNA sequence: TGCGCCAGCAGCCAAGTCCAATTTACAACTAATGAAAAACTGTTTTTT. It specifies CASSQVQFTTNEKLFF.

The DNA for the CDR3 is TGTGCCAGCAGCGCCTCCCAGGGGAGGTCCGAAGCTTTCTTT. Amino acids: CASSASQGRSEAFF. This chain uses TRBV7-2 with TRBJ1-1, with D perhaps TRBD1 (6 bases). The CDR3 extends over 14 amino acids. CDR1 and CDR2 (germline): SGHTA, FQGNSA. V lost 5 bases and J lost 8, with 18 bases in between.

The chain combines TRBV19 with TRBJ1-2; D perhaps matches TRBD1 (6 bases). Germline V gene sequence: CDR1 LNHDA, CDR2 SQIVND (reference sequence). The CDR3 is 14 amino acids. V was shortened by 10 bases and J by 5 bases, with 20 bases between the two germline ends. The CDR3 DNA is TGTGCCATCGCTTCACAGGGAAAACGGTATGGCTACACCTTC. Amino acids: CAIASQGKRYGYTF. The complete variable domain, with remaining parts taken from reference TRBV19 and TRBJ1-2, reads DGGITQSPKYLFRKEGQNVTLSCEQNLNHDAMYWYRQDPGQGLRLIYYSQIVNDFQKGDIAEGYSVSREKKESFPLTVTSAQKNPTAFYLCAIASQGKRYGYTFGSGTRLTVV.

This sequence joins TRBV4-2 and TRBJ1-2; no firm D call. Germline CDR1 and CDR2: LGHNA and YNFKEQ. V gave up 6 bases and J gave up 2 bases, with 16 bases separating them. CDR3 size: 15 residues. CDR3 sequence reads: CASRGGKVGNYGYTF. The CDR3, as DNA: TGTGCCAGCAGGGGTGGGAAAGTAGGGAACTATGGCTACACCTTC.

This clone has a handful of counts. This sequence joins TRBV7-8 and TRBJ1-5; TRBD1 matches 7 bases. V lost 1 base and J lost 3; bases outside the gene matches: 3. The germline CDR1 and CDR2 sequences are SGHVS and FQNEAQ. This CDR3 spans 15 amino acids. The CDR3 loop is CASSLEGTVNQPQHF. The CDR3 nucleotides read TGTGCCAGCAGCTTAGAGGGGACAGTCAATCAGCCCCAGCATTTT.

V and J are TRBV3-1 (or the pseudogene TRBV3-2) and TRBJ1-1; 7 nucleotides align to TRBD1. The V gene's germline CDR1 is LGHDT and CDR2 YNNKEL (reference sequence). V lost 0 bases, J lost 8 bases, and 6 bases stayed unmatched. This CDR3 is 14 amino acids long. The CDR3 spells CASSQDLGGREAFF. As DNA, the CDR3 is TGTGCCAGCAGCCAAGATTTAGGGGGCAGAGAAGCTTTCTTT.

This clone was detected a few times. The chain uses TRBV6-5 and TRBJ2-2; D is possibly TRBD2 (6 bases). CDR3 size: 14 residues. Germline CDR1 reads MNHEY; CDR2 reads SVGAGI. The V end lost 8 bases, the J end lost 3 bases, and 13 bases lay between the germline ends. This CDR3 reads CASSWDWYTGELFF. Written as DNA, the CDR3 is TGTGCCAGCTCTTGGGACTGGTACACCGGGGAGCTGTTTTTT.

The CDR3 nucleotides read TGTGCCAGCAGCCTAGCTGACAGGGGGAGCGAGCAGTACTTC. Protein: CASSLADRGSEQYF. The rearrangement joins TRBV3-1 (or the pseudogene TRBV3-2) to TRBJ2-7, with TRBD1 matching 9 bases. Trimming at V came to 4 bases and at J to 6 bases, leaving 7 bases not matched to a gene. CDR1 and CDR2 from the germline V gene are LGHDT and YNNKEL (reference sequence). This CDR3 contains 14 residues.

V gene TRBV27 combines with J gene TRBJ1-3; D gene unclear. Germline lookup yields CDR1 MNHEY and CDR2 SMNVEV (reference sequence). The CDR3 loop spans 14 amino acids. V was trimmed by 2 bases and J by 4 bases, leaving 9 bases between them. CDR3 region: CASSLRRPGNTIYF. In nucleotides, the CDR3 is TGTGCCAGCAGTTTAAGACGGCCCGGAAACACCATATATTTT.

With regard to this clone: Other DNA sequences from this sample encode an identical CDR3 as well. The chain links TRBV11-2 to TRBJ1-4, with D unresolved. Germline CDR1 SGHAT, CDR2 FQNNGV. This CDR3 has 15 residues. V lost 2 bases and J lost 0, with 7 bases in between. CDR3 nucleotide sequence: TGTGCCAGCAGCTTACGTCCTGCAACTAATGAAAAACTGTTTTTT. Amino acids: CASSLRPATNEKLFF.

The J gene is TRBJ1-2, the V gene TRBV28, with unresolved D. The germline V gene has CDR1 MDHEN and CDR2 SYDVKM. The ends were cut back, 6 bases at V and 4 bases at J, with 9 bases in the middle. The CDR3 consists of 12 residues. The DNA for the CDR3 is TGTGCCAGCAGATTGGGATCCTATGGCTACACCTTC. Its translation: CASRLGSYGYTF.